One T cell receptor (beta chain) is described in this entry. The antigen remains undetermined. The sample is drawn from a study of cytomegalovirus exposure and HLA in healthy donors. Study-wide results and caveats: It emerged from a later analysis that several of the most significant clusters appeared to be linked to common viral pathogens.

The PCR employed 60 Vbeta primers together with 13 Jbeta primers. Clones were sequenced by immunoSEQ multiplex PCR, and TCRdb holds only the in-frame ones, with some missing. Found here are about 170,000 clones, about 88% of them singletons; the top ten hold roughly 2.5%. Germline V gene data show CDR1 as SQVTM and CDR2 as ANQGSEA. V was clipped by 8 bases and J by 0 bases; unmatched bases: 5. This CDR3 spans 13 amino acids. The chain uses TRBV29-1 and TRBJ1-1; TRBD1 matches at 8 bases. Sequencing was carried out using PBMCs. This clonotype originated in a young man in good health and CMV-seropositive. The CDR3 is CSYNRGMNTEAFF. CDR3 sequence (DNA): TGCAGCTACAACAGGGGGATGAACACTGAAGCTTTCTTT.